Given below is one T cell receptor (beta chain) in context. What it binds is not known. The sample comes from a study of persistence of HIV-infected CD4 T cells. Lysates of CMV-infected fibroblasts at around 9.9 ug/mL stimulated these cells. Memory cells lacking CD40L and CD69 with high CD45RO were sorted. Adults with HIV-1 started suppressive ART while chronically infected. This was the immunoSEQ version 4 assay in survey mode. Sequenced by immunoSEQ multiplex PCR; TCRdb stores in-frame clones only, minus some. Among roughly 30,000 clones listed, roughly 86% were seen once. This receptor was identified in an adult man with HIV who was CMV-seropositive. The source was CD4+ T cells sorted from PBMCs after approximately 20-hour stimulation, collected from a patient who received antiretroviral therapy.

The chain's CDR3 is CADRAESYEQYF. In DNA form, the CDR3 reads TGTGCCGACCGGGCCGAGAGCTACGAGCAGTACTTC. This chain connects TRBV2 to TRBJ2-7; D unresolved. In germline, CDR1 is SNHLY, CDR2 FYNNEI. CDR3 length: 12 amino acids. V gave up 11 bases and J gave up 3 bases, with 14 bases separating them.